This T cell receptor (beta chain) was documented in a study of T cells in Graves' hyperthyroidism and ophthalmopathy. Study information: It was at initial diagnosis, before any treatment, that peripheral blood was collected.

The CDR3 length is 15 residues. CDR1 and CDR2 (germline): DFQATT, SNEGSKA (reference sequence). Trimming took 6 bases from V and 7 from J; bases not matched to a gene: 18. Graves' hyperthyroidism showing no ophthalmopathy progression within 18 months was considered stable. Recently diagnosed hyperthyroidism of less than 2 months' duration affected patients aged 18 to 65. There are many counts of this clonotype. Its matching antigen is unknown. Amplification of TCR beta CDR3 regions used RNA as the template. Primed by the HTBI set, a first-round RT-PCR was run on the TCR CDR3. TCRdb reprocessed the multiplex PCR reads with MiXCR, giving one entry per CDR3 protein. The repertoire includes 500,000 to 750,000 distinct CDR3 sequences, around 14% of them detected once, and around 7.3% sits in the top ten. Study results and caveats: Clonotypes that were expanded in thyroid above 0.001 mostly appeared in blood too.

The chain combines TRBV20-1 with TRBJ2-7; 7 bases match TRBD1. This receptor was taken from a woman aged 25 to 39 with Graves' hyperthyroidism. Sequenced: blood. CDR3 coding DNA: TGCAGTGCCCACTCGGTCGGACAGGTCCTACGGGAGCAGTACTTC. Translation gives CSAHSVGQVLREQYF.